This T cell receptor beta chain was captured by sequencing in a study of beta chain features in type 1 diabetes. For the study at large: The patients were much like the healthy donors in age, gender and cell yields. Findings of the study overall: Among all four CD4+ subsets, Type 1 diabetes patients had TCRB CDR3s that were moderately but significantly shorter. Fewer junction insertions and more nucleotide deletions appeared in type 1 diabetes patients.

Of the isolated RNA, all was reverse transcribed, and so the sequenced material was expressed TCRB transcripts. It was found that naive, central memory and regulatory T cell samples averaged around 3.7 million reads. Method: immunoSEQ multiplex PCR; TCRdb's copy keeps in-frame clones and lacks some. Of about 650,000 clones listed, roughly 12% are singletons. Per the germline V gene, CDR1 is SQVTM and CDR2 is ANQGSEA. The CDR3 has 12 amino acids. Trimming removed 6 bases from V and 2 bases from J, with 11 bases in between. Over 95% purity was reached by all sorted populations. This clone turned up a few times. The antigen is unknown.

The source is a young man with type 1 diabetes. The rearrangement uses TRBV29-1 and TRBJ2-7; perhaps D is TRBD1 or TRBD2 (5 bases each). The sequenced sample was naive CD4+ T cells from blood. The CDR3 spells CSVTGRAYEQYF. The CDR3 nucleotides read TGCAGCGTGACGGGACGGGCCTACGAGCAGTACTTC.